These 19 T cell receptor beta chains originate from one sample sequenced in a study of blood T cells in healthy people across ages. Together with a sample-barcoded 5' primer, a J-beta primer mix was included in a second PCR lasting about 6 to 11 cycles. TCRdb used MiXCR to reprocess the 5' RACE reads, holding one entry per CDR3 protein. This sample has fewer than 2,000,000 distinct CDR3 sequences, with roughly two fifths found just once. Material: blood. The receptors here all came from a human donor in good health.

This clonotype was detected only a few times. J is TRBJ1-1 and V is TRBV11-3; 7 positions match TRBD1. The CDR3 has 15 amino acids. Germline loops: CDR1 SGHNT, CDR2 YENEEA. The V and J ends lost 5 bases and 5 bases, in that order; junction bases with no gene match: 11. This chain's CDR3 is CASSLIQTGRTEAFF. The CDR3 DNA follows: TGTGCCAGCAGCCTTATACAGACAGGGAGAACTGAAGCTTTCTTT.

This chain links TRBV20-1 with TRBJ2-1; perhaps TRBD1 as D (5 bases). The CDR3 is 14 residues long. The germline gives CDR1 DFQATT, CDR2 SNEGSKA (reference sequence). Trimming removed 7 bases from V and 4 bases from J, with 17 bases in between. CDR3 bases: TGCAGTGTTGGCCGGCAGGGTCGATACAATGAGCAGTTCTTC. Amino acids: CSVGRQGRYNEQFF.

The CDR3 reads CASSQGVNRGGDTQYF. CDR3 bases: TGTGCCAGCAGCCAGGGGGTAAACAGGGGAGGAGATACGCAGTATTTT. The chain employs TRBV12-3 or TRBV12-4 and TRBJ2-3, with TRBD1 as a possible D gene (7 bases). The CDR3 is 16 residues long. V lost 6 bases and J lost 5, with 21 bases in between.

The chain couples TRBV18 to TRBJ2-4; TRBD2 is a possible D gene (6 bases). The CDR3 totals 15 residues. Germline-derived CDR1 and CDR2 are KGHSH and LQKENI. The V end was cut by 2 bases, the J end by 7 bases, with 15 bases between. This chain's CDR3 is CASSPDPGTLNIQYF. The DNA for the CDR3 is TGTGCCAGCTCACCAGACCCCGGGACTCTTAACATTCAGTACTTC.

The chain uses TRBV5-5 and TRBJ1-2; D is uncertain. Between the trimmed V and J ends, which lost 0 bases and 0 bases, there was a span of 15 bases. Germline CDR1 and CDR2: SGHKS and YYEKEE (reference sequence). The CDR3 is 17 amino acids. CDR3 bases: TGTGCCAGCAGCTTGGCCCCCACGGCGGGAACTAACTATGGCTACACCTTC. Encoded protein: CASSLAPTAGTNYGYTF. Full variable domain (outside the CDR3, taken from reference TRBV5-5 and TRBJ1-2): DAGVTQSPTHLIKTRGQQVTLRCSPISGHKSVSWYQQVLGQGPQFIFQYYEKEERGRGNFPDRFSARQFPNYSSELNVNALLLGDSALYLCASSLAPTAGTNYGYTFGSGTRLTVV.

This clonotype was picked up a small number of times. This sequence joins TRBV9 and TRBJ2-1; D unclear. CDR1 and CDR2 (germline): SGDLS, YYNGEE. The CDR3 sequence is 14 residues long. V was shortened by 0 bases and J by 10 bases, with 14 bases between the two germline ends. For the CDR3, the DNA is TGTGCCAGCAGCGTAGAGGCTGGCTCCCCGGAGCAGTTCTTC. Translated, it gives CASSVEAGSPEQFF.

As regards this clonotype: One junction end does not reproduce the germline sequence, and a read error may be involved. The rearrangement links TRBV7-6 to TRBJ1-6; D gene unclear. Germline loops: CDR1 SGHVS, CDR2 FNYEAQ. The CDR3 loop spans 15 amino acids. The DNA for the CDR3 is TGTACCAGCAGCCCGTTTGGTTTAAATAATTCACCCCTCCACTTT. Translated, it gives CTSSPFGLNNSPLHF.

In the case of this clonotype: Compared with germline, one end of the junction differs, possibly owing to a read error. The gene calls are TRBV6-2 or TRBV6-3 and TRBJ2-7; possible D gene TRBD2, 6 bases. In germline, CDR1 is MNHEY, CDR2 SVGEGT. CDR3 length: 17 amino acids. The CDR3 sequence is CASRASPRRESSYKQYF. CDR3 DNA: TGTGCCAGCAGGGCTAGCCCGAGACGGGAGAGCTCCTACAAGCAGTACTTC.

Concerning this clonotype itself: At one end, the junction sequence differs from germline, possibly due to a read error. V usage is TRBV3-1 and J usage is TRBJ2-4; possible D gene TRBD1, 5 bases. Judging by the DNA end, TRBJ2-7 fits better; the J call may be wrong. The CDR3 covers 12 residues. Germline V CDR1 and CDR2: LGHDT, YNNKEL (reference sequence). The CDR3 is CASGQLTDEQYF. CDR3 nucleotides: TGTGCCAGCGGCCAACTGACAGACGAGCAGTACTTC.

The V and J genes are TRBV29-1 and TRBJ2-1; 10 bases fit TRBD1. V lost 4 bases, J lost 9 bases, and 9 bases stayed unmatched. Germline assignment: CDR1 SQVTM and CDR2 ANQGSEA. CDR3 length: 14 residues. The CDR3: CSVALGQGVGEQFF. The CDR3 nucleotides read TGCAGCGTTGCCCTTGGACAGGGGGTTGGTGAGCAGTTCTTC.

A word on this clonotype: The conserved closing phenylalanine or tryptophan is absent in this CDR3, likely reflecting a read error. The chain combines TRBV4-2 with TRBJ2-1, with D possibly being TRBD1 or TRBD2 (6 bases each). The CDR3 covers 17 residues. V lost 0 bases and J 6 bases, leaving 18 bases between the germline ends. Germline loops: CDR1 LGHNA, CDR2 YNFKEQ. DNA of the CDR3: TGTGCCAGCAGCCAAGATTTGGGTAGGGGGGTTTGCAATGAGCAGTTCTTA. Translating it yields CASSQDLGRGVCNEQFL.

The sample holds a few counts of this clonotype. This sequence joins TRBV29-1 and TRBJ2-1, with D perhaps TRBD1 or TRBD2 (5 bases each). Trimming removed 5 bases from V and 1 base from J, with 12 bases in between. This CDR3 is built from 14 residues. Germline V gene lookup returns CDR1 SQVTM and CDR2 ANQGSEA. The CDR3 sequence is CSVSGTDSYNEQFF. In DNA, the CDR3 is TGCAGCGTTTCCGGGACGGATTCCTACAATGAGCAGTTCTTC.

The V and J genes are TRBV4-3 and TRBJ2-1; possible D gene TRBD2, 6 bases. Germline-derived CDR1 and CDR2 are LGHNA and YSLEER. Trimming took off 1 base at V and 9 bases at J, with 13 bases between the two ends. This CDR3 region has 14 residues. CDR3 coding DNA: TGCGCCAGCAGCCAAGCAGTCCGGGGGATTGAGCAGTTCTTC. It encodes CASSQAVRGIEQFF.

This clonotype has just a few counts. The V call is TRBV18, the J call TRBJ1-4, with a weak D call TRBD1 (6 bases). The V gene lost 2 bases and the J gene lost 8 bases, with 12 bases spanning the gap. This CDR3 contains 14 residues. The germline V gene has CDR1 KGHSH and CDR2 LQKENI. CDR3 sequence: CASSPAGAVEKLFF. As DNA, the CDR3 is TGTGCCAGCTCACCAGCGGGGGCTGTAGAAAAACTGTTTTTT.

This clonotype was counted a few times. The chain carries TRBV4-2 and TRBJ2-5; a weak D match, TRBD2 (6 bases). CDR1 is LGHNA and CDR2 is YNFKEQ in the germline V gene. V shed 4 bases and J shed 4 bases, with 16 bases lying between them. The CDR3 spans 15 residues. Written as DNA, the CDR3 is TGTGCCAGCAGCCGCCGATCGGGGGACGGAGAGACCCAGTACTTC. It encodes CASSRRSGDGETQYF.

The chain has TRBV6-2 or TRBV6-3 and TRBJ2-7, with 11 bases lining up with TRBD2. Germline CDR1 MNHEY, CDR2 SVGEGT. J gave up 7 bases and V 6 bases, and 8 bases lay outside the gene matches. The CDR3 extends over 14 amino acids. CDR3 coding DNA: TGTGCCAGCAGATTAGCGGGGGGGCGTAATGAGCAGTACTTC. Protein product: CASRLAGGRNEQYF.

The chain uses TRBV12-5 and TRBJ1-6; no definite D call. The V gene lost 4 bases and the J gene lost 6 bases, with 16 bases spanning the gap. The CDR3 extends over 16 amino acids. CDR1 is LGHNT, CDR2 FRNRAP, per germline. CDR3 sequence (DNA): TGTGCTAGTGGTTCAAGCATCGGGGAGGGTAATTCACCCCTCCACTTT. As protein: CASGSSIGEGNSPLHF.

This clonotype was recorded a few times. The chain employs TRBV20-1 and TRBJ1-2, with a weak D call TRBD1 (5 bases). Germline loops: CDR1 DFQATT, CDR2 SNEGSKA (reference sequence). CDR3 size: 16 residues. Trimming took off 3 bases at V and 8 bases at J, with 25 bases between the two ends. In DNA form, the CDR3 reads TGCAGTGCTAGGGAACTCGCCGGGACGGAACTAAACGGCTACACCTTC. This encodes CSARELAGTELNGYTF.

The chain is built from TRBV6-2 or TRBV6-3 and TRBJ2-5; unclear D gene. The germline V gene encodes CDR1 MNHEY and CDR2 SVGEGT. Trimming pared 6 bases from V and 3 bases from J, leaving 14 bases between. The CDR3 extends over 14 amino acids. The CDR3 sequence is CASSHVVGKETQYF. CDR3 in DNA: TGTGCCAGCAGCCACGTCGTGGGGAAAGAGACCCAGTACTTC.